This T cell receptor (beta chain) was profiled in a study of OX40 agonist ivuxolimab in advanced cancers. Turning to the study itself: Patients' therapy was ivuxolimab, an antibody that acts as an agonist of OX40 (CD134).

In this sample, this clone turned up a few times. The germline gives CDR1 MNHEY, CDR2 SVGAGI. CDR3 length: 16 amino acids. Trimming took off 2 bases at V and 0 bases at J, with 13 bases between the two ends. The study sampled blood at baseline, cycle 4 day 1, and cycle 7 day 1. Libraries were prepared by immunoSEQ multiplex PCR; TCRdb keeps only in-frame clonotypes and omits some of them. Found here are tens of thousands of clones, approximately 91% of them singletons; the top ten hold about 0.31%. V gene TRBV6-5 combines with J gene TRBJ1-1; weak D call: TRBD1 (6 bases). The specimen was CD4+ or CD8+ T cells sorted from blood, collected in a trial of the OX40 agonist ivuxolimab. This TCR came from an adult with an advanced solid tumor such as melanoma, head and neck, liver or kidney cancer. The chain's CDR3 is CASSYRTVLMNTEAFF. CDR3 DNA: TGTGCCAGCAGTTACCGGACAGTGCTGATGAACACTGAAGCTTTCTTT.